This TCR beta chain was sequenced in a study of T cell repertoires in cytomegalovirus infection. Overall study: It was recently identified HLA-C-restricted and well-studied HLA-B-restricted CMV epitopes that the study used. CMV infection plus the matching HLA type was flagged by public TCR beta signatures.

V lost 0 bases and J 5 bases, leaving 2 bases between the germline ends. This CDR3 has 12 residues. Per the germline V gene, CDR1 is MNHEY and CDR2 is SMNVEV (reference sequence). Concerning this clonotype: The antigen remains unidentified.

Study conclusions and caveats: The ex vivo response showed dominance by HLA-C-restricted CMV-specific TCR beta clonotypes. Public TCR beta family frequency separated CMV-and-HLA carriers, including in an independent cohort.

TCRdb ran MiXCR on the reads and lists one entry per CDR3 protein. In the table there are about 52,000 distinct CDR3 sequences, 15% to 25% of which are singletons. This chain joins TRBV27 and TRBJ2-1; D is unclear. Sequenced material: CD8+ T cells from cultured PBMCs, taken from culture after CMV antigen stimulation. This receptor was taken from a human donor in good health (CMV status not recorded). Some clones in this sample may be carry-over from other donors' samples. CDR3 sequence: CASSLSNNEQFF. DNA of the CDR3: TGTGCCAGCAGTTTATCAAACAATGAGCAGTTCTTC.